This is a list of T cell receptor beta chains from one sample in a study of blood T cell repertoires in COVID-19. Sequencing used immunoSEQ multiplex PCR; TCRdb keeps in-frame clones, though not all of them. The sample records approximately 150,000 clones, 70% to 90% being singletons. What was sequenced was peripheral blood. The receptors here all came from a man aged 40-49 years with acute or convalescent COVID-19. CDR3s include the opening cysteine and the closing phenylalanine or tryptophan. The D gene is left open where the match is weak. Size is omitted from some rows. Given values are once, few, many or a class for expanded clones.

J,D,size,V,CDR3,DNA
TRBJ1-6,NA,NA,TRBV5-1,CASSLDSQDNSPLHF,TGCGCCAGCAGCTTGGATTCACAGGATAATTCACCCCTCCACTTT
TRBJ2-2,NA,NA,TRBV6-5,CASQSGRTGELFF,TGTGCCAGCCAGTCAGGGAGGACCGGGGAGCTGTTTTTT
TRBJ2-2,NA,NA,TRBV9,CASSVAPVLTGELFF,TGTGCCAGCAGCGTAGCTCCAGTCTTGACCGGGGAGCTGTTTTTT
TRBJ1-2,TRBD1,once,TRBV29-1,CSVETGAYGYTF,TGCAGCGTTGAAACAGGGGCCTATGGCTACACCTTC
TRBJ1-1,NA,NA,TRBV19,CASSMEATAFF,TGTGCCAGTAGTATGGAGGCAACAGCTTTCTTT
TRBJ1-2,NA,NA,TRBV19,CASSMTPQGSGYTF,TGTGCCAGTAGTATGACGCCACAGGGATCTGGCTACACCTTC
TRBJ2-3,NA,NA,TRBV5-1,CASSLDSITDTQYF,TGCGCCAGCAGCTTGGACAGCATCACAGATACGCAGTATTTT
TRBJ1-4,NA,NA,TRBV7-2,CASSLDDWAETNEKLFF,TGTGCCAGCAGCTTAGATGATTGGGCAGAAACTAATGAAAAACTGTTTTTT
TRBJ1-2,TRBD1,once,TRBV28,CASSTGGYGYTF,TGTGCCAGCAGTACAGGGGGCTACGGCTACACCTTC
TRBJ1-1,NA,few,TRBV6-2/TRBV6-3,CASSYARGAFF,TGTGCCAGCAGTTACGCCAGAGGAGCTTTCTTT
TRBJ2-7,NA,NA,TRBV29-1,CSVGQSSYEQYF,TGCAGCGTTGGGCAAAGCTCCTACGAGCAGTACTTC
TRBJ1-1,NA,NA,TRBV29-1,CSVEMTTEAFF,TGCAGCGTTGAAATGACAACGGAAGCTTTCTTT
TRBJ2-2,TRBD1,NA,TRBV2,CASWLDRGRTGELFF,TGTGCCAGCTGGCTAGACAGGGGGCGAACCGGGGAGCTGTTTTTT
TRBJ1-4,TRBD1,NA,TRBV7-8,CASSLGRNRGRDEKLFF,TGTGCCAGCAGCTTAGGGCGAAACAGGGGGCGGGATGAAAAACTGTTTTTT
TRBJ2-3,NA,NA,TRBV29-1,CSVEDVAGADTDTQYF,TGCAGCGTTGAAGATGTGGCGGGGGCTGACACAGATACGCAGTATTTT
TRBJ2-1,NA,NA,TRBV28,CASSFRTYNEQFF,TGTGCCAGCAGTTTCAGGACTTACAATGAGCAGTTCTTC
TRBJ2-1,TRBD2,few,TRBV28,CASTSFSGGSYNEQFF,TGTGCCAGCACTTCCTTTAGCGGGGGATCCTACAATGAGCAGTTCTTC
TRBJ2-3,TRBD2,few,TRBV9,CASSVGMRGGPGRTDTQYF,TGTGCCAGCAGCGTAGGTATGCGGGGGGGCCCCGGACGCACAGATACGCAGTATTTT
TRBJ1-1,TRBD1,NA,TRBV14,CASSLVGTGAFMNTEAFF,TGTGCCAGCAGCCTAGTTGGGACAGGGGCTTTCATGAACACTGAAGCTTTCTTT
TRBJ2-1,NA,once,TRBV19,CASSIYLAGASNEQFF,TGTGCCAGTAGTATTTATCTGGCAGGGGCTAGCAATGAGCAGTTCTTC
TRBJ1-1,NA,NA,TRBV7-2,CASSLILSGLAFF,TGTGCCAGCAGCTTAATTTTAAGCGGGCTAGCTTTCTTT
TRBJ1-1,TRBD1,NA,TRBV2,CASSSTGTGGSTEAFF,TGTGCCAGCAGTTCTACCGGGACAGGGGGCAGTACTGAAGCTTTCTTT
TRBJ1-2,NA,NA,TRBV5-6,CASTFRTAIFYGYTF,TGTGCCAGCACCTTCAGGACAGCCATTTTCTATGGCTACACCTTC
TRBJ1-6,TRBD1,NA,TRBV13,CASSQWDRGNSPLHF,TGTGCCAGCAGCCAGTGGGACAGGGGAAATTCACCCCTCCACTTT
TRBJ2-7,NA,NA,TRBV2,CASSEGGPPNYEQYF,TGTGCCAGCAGTGAAGGCGGGCCGCCCAACTACGAGCAGTACTTC
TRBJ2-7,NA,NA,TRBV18,CASSPTGSSYEQYF,TGTGCCAGCTCACCTACAGGGAGCTCCTACGAGCAGTACTTC
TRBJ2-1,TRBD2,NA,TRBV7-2,CASSLRVGGGADEQFF,TGTGCCAGCAGCCTCAGGGTCGGCGGGGGGGCGGATGAGCAGTTCTTC
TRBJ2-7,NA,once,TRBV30,CAWSVSTGGSSYEQYF,TGTGCCTGGAGTGTAAGTACCGGGGGTTCCTCCTACGAGCAGTACTTC
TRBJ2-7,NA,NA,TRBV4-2,CASSQEQGGTYEQYF,TGTGCCAGCAGCCAGGAACAGGGAGGGACCTACGAGCAGTACTTC
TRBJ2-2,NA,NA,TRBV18,CASSPSPQGNTGELFF,TGTGCCAGCTCACCATCCCCCCAGGGGAACACCGGGGAGCTGTTTTTT
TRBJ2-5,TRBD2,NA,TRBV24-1,CATSEPDGRQETQYF,TGTGCCACCAGTGAACCCGACGGGAGGCAAGAGACCCAGTACTTC
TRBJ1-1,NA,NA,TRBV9,CASSVAGNTEAFF,TGTGCCAGCAGCGTGGCAGGGAACACTGAAGCTTTCTTT
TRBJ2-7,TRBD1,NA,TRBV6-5,CASSQQGNEQYF,TGTGCCAGCAGTCAACAGGGGAACGAGCAGTACTTC
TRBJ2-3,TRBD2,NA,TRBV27,CASTAGETDTQYF,TGTGCCAGCACTGCGGGGGAGACAGATACGCAGTATTTT
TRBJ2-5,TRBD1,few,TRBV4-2,CASSLGQGWETQYF,TGTGCCAGCAGCCTGGGACAGGGATGGGAGACCCAGTACTTC
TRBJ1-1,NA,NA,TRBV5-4,CASSLTENTEAFF,TGTGCCAGCAGCCTAACAGAGAACACTGAAGCTTTCTTT
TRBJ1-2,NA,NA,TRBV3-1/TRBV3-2,CASSQEAQGGRNGYTF,TGTGCCAGCAGCCAAGAGGCGCAGGGAGGTCGGAATGGCTACACCTTC
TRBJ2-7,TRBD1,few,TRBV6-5,CASRPGDRGTYEQYF,TGTGCCAGCAGGCCCGGTGACAGGGGGACCTACGAGCAGTACTTC
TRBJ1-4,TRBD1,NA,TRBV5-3,CARSLRIRGRNEKLFF,TGTGCCAGAAGCTTGAGAATAAGGGGGCGGAATGAAAAACTGTTTTTT
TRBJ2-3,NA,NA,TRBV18,CASSPNTADTQYF,TGTGCCAGCTCACCCAACACCGCAGATACGCAGTATTTT
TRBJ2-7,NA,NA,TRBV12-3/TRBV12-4,CASKGDLSYEQYF,TGTGCCAGCAAGGGGGATCTCTCCTACGAGCAGTACTTC
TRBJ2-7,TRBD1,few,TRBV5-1,CASSRAGTGDIEQYF,TGCGCCAGCAGCCGGGCCGGGACAGGGGATATTGAGCAGTACTTC
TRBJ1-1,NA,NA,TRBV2,CASSTLGLEAFF,TGTGCCAGCAGTACGCTAGGACTTGAAGCTTTCTTT
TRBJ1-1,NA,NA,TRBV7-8,CASSFSVNTEAFF,TGTGCCAGCAGCTTTTCAGTGAACACTGAAGCTTTCTTT
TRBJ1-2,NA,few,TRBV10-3,CAISAGPRRGYTF,TGTGCCATCAGTGCTGGGCCCAGAAGGGGCTACACCTTC
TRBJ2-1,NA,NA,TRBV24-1,CATSDPDYPSHNEQFF,TGTGCCACCAGTGACCCGGACTACCCCTCCCACAATGAGCAGTTCTTC
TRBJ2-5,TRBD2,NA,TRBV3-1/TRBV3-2,CASSQGSGGALKTQYF,TGTGCCAGCAGCCAAGGGAGCGGGGGGGCATTGAAGACCCAGTACTTC
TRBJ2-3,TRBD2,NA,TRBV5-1,CASSFSGGISTDTQYF,TGCGCCAGCAGCTTTAGCGGGGGAATTAGCACAGATACGCAGTATTTT
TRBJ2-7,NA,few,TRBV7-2,CASSLAGVGHEQYF,TGTGCCAGCAGCTTAGCAGGGGTAGGCCACGAGCAGTACTTC
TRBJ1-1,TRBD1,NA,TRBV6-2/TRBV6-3,CASSRQGTEAFF,TGTGCCAGCAGTCGACAGGGCACTGAAGCTTTCTTT
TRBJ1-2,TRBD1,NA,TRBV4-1,CASSQRQGESYGYTF,TGCGCCAGCAGCCAAAGACAGGGGGAGAGCTATGGCTACACCTTC
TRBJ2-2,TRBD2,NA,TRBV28,CASRTSGVGGELFF,TGTGCCAGCAGAACTAGCGGGGTAGGCGGGGAGCTGTTTTTT
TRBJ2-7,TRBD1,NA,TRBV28,CASSLPGQGMYF,TGTGCCAGCAGTCTACCGGGACAGGGGATGTACTTC
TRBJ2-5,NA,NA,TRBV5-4,CASSLQTGMVTQYF,TGTGCCAGCAGTTTGCAGACAGGAATGGTGACCCAGTACTTC
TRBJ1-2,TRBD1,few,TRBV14,CASNLMDRGYGYTF,TGTGCCAGCAACCTAATGGACAGGGGCTATGGCTACACCTTC